The clone carrying this T cell receptor beta chain was counted ten times or more. No antigen is known for it. Each TCR beta library was made by quantitative 5'-RACE that incorporated molecular barcodes. TCRdb re-called the 5' RACE reads with MiXCR, one entry per CDR3 protein. The sample shows about 310,000 distinct CDR3 sequences, less than 25% of them seen only once. This sample is part of a study of CD8 T cells in ankylosing spondylitis. Study-level findings and limits: Within matched ankylosing spondylitis synovial fluid, disease-linked clones were reportedly significantly enriched.

Germline CDR1 is LGHDT and CDR2 is YNNKEL (reference sequence). This CDR3 has 15 amino acids. Unmatched junction bases numbered 4, after V lost 1 base and J lost 4 bases. Input material: blood, either unsorted or a sorted T cell fraction (not recorded which). This clonotype originated in a female donor with ankylosing spondylitis or in good health (not recorded which). The chain links TRBV3-1 to TRBJ2-1, with 7 bases fitting TRBD2. The CDR3 protein is CASSQGLAEYNEQFF. CDR3 in DNA: TGTGCCAGCAGCCAAGGGCTAGCGGAATACAATGAGCAGTTCTTC.